One and the same sample provided the 22 T cell receptor beta chains below, sequenced in a study of blood T cell repertoires in COVID-19. Using immunoSEQ multiplex PCR, the repertoire was profiled, and TCRdb retains in-frame clones only, with some absent. Here the sample spans roughly 80,000 clones, 70% to 85% being singletons. Sequencing was done on a sample of peripheral blood. The source is a human donor in a cohort sampled during active COVID-19.

This clone has more than one count but fewer than ten. This chain uses TRBV10-1 with TRBJ2-2, with D perhaps TRBD1 (7 bases). The CDR3 spans 16 residues. The V and J ends lost 4 bases and 3 bases respectively, with 15 bases between them. Germline values: CDR1 WNHNN, CDR2 SYGVQD (reference sequence). CDR3 nucleotides: TGCGCCAGCAGTGGTTGGCAGGGGGGTGACACCGGGGAGCTGTTTTTT. Protein product: CASSGWQGGDTGELFF.

This sequence joins TRBV2 and TRBJ2-2, with D possibly TRBD1 on 7 matching bases. This CDR3 contains 15 residues. Germline lookup yields CDR1 SNHLY and CDR2 FYNNEI. Deletions cut 4 bases from V and 4 bases from J, with 13 bases between. The CDR3 DNA is TGTGCCAGCAGTGGTGGCAGGGGGGCCACCGGGGAGCTGTTTTTT. Its translation: CASSGGRGATGELFF. The complete variable domain, with remaining parts taken from reference TRBV2 and TRBJ2-2, reads EPEVTQTPSHQVTQMGQEVILRCVPISNHLYFYWYRQILGQKVEFLVSFYNNEISEKSEIFDDQFSVERPDGSNFTLKIRSTKLEDSAMYFCASSGGRGATGELFFGEGSRLTVL.

V is TRBV2 and J is TRBJ2-1, with a tentative D call TRBD1 (5 bases). CDR3 size: 14 residues. CDR1 and CDR2 (germline): SNHLY, FYNNEI. Deletions cut 6 bases from V and 3 bases from J, with 12 bases between. CDR3 coding DNA: TGTGCCAGCAGCCACCGAGACAGCTACAATGAGCAGTTCTTC. Protein product: CASSHRDSYNEQFF.

The CDR3 here is CASSLGTEGGYGYTF. CDR3 coding DNA: TGTGCCAGCTCACTCGGGACAGAGGGGGGCTATGGCTACACCTTC. V gene TRBV18 combines with J gene TRBJ1-2; 7 bases align to TRBD1. Per the germline V gene, CDR1 is KGHSH and CDR2 is LQKENI. The CDR3 covers 15 residues. Trimming removed 4 bases from V and 4 bases from J; junction bases left unmatched: 9.

This clone was detected a few times. The chain joins TRBV7-9 to TRBJ2-2; D is uncertain. The CDR3 length is 16 residues. Trimming stripped 5 bases from V and 1 base from J, with 14 bases between. Germline V gene data show CDR1 as SEHNR and CDR2 as FQNEAQ (reference sequence). This CDR3 is CASSPRGAMNTGELFF. In DNA, the CDR3 is TGTGCCAGCAGCCCTCGAGGAGCGATGAACACCGGGGAGCTGTTTTTT. Full variable domain (remainder filled in from reference TRBV7-9 and TRBJ2-2): DTGVSQNPRHKITKRGQNVTFRCDPISEHNRLYWYRQTLGQGPEFLTYFQNEAQLEKSRLLSDRFSAERPKGSFSTLEIQRTEQGDSAMYLCASSPRGAMNTGELFFGEGSRLTVL.

The J gene is TRBJ2-3, the V gene TRBV7-8; TRBD2 matches at 7 bases. After removal of 1 base from V and 11 bases from J, the junction contained 6 bases not matched to a gene. The germline V gene has CDR1 SGHVS and CDR2 FQNEAQ. This CDR3 has 13 residues. The CDR3 sequence: CASSLGGAGLQYF. CDR3 bases: TGTGCCAGCAGCTTAGGAGGAGCGGGGCTGCAGTATTTT. Supplemented by reference TRBV7-8 and TRBJ2-3, the full variable domain reads GAGVSQSPRYKVAKRGQDVALRCDPISGHVSLFWYQQALGQGPEFLTYFQNEAQLDKSGLPSDRFFAERPEGSVSTLKIQRTQQEDSAVYLCASSLGGAGLQYFGPGTRLTVL.

This clone showed up just a few times. The chain has TRBV30 and TRBJ2-2, with 9 bases fitting TRBD1. V lost 5 bases, J lost 4 bases, and 5 bases stayed unmatched. Germline V lookup: CDR1 GTSNPN, CDR2 SVGIG (reference sequence). The CDR3 length is 14 residues. CDR3 sequence (DNA): TGTGCCTGGGGGACAGGGCGCGGCACCGGGGAGCTGTTTTTT. This codes for CAWGTGRGTGELFF.

The chain carries TRBV3-1 (or the pseudogene TRBV3-2) and TRBJ1-2; possibly TRBD1 for D (5 bases). V lost 2 bases and J 2 bases, leaving 9 bases between the germline ends. The CDR3 contains 14 residues. Per the germline V gene, CDR1 is LGHDT and CDR2 is YNNKEL (reference sequence). CDR3 in amino acids: CASSQRTSNYGYTF. For the CDR3, the DNA is TGTGCCAGCAGCCAACGGACATCGAACTATGGCTACACCTTC.

The V gene is TRBV24-1, the J gene TRBJ2-2; TRBD1 matches 7 bases. The length of the CDR3 is 16 residues. Germline values: CDR1 KGHDR, CDR2 SFDVKD. The V gene end was trimmed by 4 bases and the J gene end by 2 bases; junction bases not matched to a gene: 6. The CDR3 spells CATSDPGQPNTGELFF. In nucleotides, the CDR3 is TGTGCCACCAGTGACCCGGGACAGCCCAACACCGGGGAGCTGTTTTTT.

The chain couples TRBV6-4 to TRBJ2-2; possibly TRBD1 for D (6 bases). The CDR3 extends over 14 amino acids. The V gene lost 4 bases and the J gene lost 6 bases, with 12 bases spanning the gap. Germline CDR1 is MRHNA and CDR2 is SNTAGT. CDR3 sequence (DNA): TGTGCCAGCAGTGCCAACAGGGCCCCCGGGGAGCTGTTTTTT. Residues: CASSANRAPGELFF.

The chain links TRBV5-1 to TRBJ2-5; 9 bases line up with TRBD1. V trimming: 4 bases; J trimming: 5 bases; junction bases outside the gene matches: 12. CDR1 is SGHRS and CDR2 is YFSETQ in the germline V gene. The CDR3 contains 16 residues. The CDR3 DNA sequence: TGCGCCAGCAGCCCCGGGTCCGGGACAGGGTGGGAGACCCAGTACTTC. This sequence encodes CASSPGSGTGWETQYF.

V and J are TRBV25-1 and TRBJ2-1; D is unclear. Germline lookup yields CDR1 MGHDK and CDR2 SYGVNS. The CDR3 sequence is 13 residues long. V lost 1 base and J 6 bases, leaving 7 bases between the germline ends. CDR3 protein: CASSESRLNEQFF. The DNA of the CDR3 is TGTGCCAGCAGTGAATCCAGACTCAATGAGCAGTTCTTC. Filled out from reference TRBV25-1 and TRBJ2-1, the complete variable domain reads EADIYQTPRYLVIGTGKKITLECSQTMGHDKMYWYQQDPGMELHLIHYSYGVNSTEKGDLSSESTVSRIRTEHFPLTLESARPSHTSQYLCASSESRLNEQFFGPGTRLTVL.

J is TRBJ1-4 and V is TRBV30; tentative D call: TRBD1 (6 bases). The CDR3 has 17 residues. In germline, CDR1 is GTSNPN, CDR2 SVGIG (reference sequence). Trimming shortened V by 4 bases and J by 0 bases, and 18 bases separated the two germline ends. The CDR3 sequence: CAWTHTGRGATNEKLFF. CDR3 nucleotides: TGTGCCTGGACCCATACAGGGAGGGGGGCAACTAATGAAAAACTGTTTTTT.

V gene TRBV5-4 combines with J gene TRBJ2-3, with 10 positions matching TRBD2. Germline trimming cut 2 bases from V and 3 bases from J; bases unmatched to any gene: 6. The CDR3 has 16 residues. In germline, CDR1 is SGHNT, CDR2 YYREEE (reference sequence). DNA for the CDR3: TGTGCCAGCAGCTTTAGGACTAGCGGTAGAACAGATACGCAGTATTTT. Amino acid sequence: CASSFRTSGRTDTQYF.

The rearrangement links TRBV6-1 to TRBJ1-5; D is unresolved. With 3 bases removed from V and 9 bases from J, the gap between germline ends came to 9 bases. Looked up from germline, CDR1 is MNHNS and CDR2 is SASEGT. The CDR3 totals 12 residues. The CDR3 is CASSDRWSPQHF. DNA of the CDR3: TGTGCCAGCAGTGACAGGTGGTCGCCCCAGCATTTT.

The sample holds one count of this clone. This chain's CDR3 is CASSLVRLADSYEQYF. In nucleotides, the CDR3 is TGTGCCAGCAGCTTAGTTAGACTAGCGGACTCCTACGAGCAGTACTTC. J is TRBJ2-7 and V is TRBV7-8; the match to TRBD2 covers 9 bases. Germline trimming cut 1 base from V and 0 bases from J; bases unmatched to any gene: 4. CDR1 and CDR2 (germline): SGHVS, FQNEAQ. The CDR3 has 16 amino acids.

The chain recombines TRBV28 with TRBJ1-2; 7 positions match TRBD1. Losses at the gene ends were 2 bases for V and 0 bases for J; bases not matched to a gene: 6. This CDR3 spans 16 amino acids. The germline V gene encodes CDR1 MDHEN and CDR2 SYDVKM. The CDR3 nucleotides are TGTGCCAGCAGTTTACCCCGCGGACAGGCTAACTATGGCTACACCTTC. It encodes CASSLPRGQANYGYTF.

This sequence joins TRBV20-1 and TRBJ2-1, with a tentative D call TRBD2 (5 bases). V gave up 1 base and J gave up 10 bases, with 8 bases separating them. From germline, CDR1 is DFQATT and CDR2 SNEGSKA (reference sequence). The CDR3 is 11 residues long. The CDR3 reads CSARGLAEQFF. CDR3 DNA: TGCAGTGCTAGAGGTCTAGCAGAGCAGTTCTTC.

The chain has TRBV27 and TRBJ1-1, with D unresolved. V lost 7 bases and J lost 3, with 15 bases in between. Germline V gene data show CDR1 as MNHEY and CDR2 as SMNVEV (reference sequence). The CDR3 covers 14 residues. CDR3: CASTTVLLDTEAFF. The CDR3 nucleotides read TGTGCCAGCACCACGGTTCTTTTGGACACTGAAGCTTTCTTT.

This rearrangement joins TRBV28 to TRBJ1-6, with D unresolved. V was clipped by 10 bases and J by 8 bases, with 21 bases between them. This CDR3 region has 15 residues. The germline V gene encodes CDR1 MDHEN and CDR2 SYDVKM. The CDR3 coding sequence is TGTGCCACCAGCCGAGGTTTCCCCGCGGATTCACCCCTCCACTTT. Residues: CATSRGFPADSPLHF.

The chain couples TRBV10-1 to TRBJ2-3; 8 bases align to TRBD1. Germline V gene sequence: CDR1 WNHNN, CDR2 SYGVQD (reference sequence). V lost 2 bases, J lost 0 bases, and 4 bases stayed unmatched. The CDR3 sequence is 16 residues long. CDR3 nucleotides: TGCGCCAGCAGTGAGGCGGGACAGGCTAGCACAGATACGCAGTATTTT. The encoded protein is CASSEAGQASTDTQYF.

The V and J genes are TRBV18 and TRBJ1-1, with 7 bases that match TRBD1. The V and J ends lost 4 bases and 11 bases, in that order; junction bases with no gene match: 10. CDR3 size: 13 residues. CDR1 and CDR2 (germline): KGHSH, LQKENI. In nucleotides, the CDR3 is TGTGCCAGCTCACAAGAACAGGGGCCGGGCGCTTTCTTT. Its protein is CASSQEQGPGAFF.